The rows below give T cell receptor beta chains drawn from one sample of a study of blood T cell repertoires in COVID-19. Libraries were prepared by immunoSEQ multiplex PCR; TCRdb keeps only in-frame clonotypes and omits some of them. Among tens of thousands of clones, around 80% were seen once, and the ten largest hold over 25%. The specimen was peripheral blood. Receptor source: a human donor in a cohort sampled during active COVID-19. CDR3s include the opening cysteine and the closing phenylalanine or tryptophan. Each record gives: D gene, clone size, V gene, J gene, CDR3 protein, CDR3 DNA. The D gene is left open where the match is weak. The size of a clone is reported for some rows only, either as once, few or many, or as a class for expanded clones.

TRBD2,once,TRBV24-1,TRBJ2-1,CATSDSSGRAGVNEQFF,TGTGCCACCAGTGATTCTAGCGGGAGGGCCGGGGTCAATGAGCAGTTCTTC
-,-,TRBV5-1,TRBJ2-1,CASSPGQMSNEQFF,TGCGCCAGCAGCCCCGGACAGATGTCCAATGAGCAGTTCTTC
-,-,TRBV6-5,TRBJ1-6,CASSPEGGYNSPLHF,TGTGCCAGCAGCCCAGAAGGGGGCTATAATTCACCCCTCCACTTT
TRBD1,-,TRBV9,TRBJ1-1,CASSVDRGQRNTEAFF,TGTGCCAGCAGCGTCGACAGGGGGCAGAGGAACACTGAAGCTTTCTTT
-,-,TRBV14,TRBJ2-7,CASSQDPPAAGGTSYEQYF,TGTGCCAGCAGCCAAGATCCCCCAGCCGCTGGAGGCACCTCCTACGAGCAGTACTTC
TRBD2,-,TRBV6-1,TRBJ2-1,CASSEGNSGSEQFF,TGTGCCAGCAGTGAAGGAAATAGCGGGAGTGAGCAGTTCTTC
-,-,TRBV28,TRBJ1-2,CASSLRGGSNYGYTF,TGTGCCAGCAGCCTCCGGGGGGGTTCTAACTATGGCTACACCTTC
-,-,TRBV27,TRBJ1-3,CASSPGTRDSGNTIYF,TGTGCCAGCAGTCCGGGGACGCGGGACTCTGGAAACACCATATATTTT
TRBD2,-,TRBV5-6,TRBJ2-7,CASSLRRLAGVDEQYF,TGTGCCAGCAGCTTGAGGAGACTAGCGGGAGTGGACGAGCAGTACTTC
-,-,TRBV6-2/TRBV6-3,TRBJ2-3,CASSYSASTDTQYF,TGTGCCAGCAGTTACTCAGCTAGCACAGATACGCAGTATTTT
TRBD1,-,TRBV30,TRBJ1-5,CAWSPGQPNQPQHF,TGTGCCTGGAGCCCGGGACAGCCCAATCAGCCCCAGCATTTT
TRBD1,-,TRBV18,TRBJ1-2,CASSYDRGYGYTF,TGTGCCAGCTCGTACGACAGGGGCTATGGCTACACCTTC
TRBD1,once,TRBV11-3,TRBJ2-5,CASSQEKKGAPQETQYF,TGTGCCAGCAGCCAGGAGAAAAAGGGGGCCCCCCAAGAGACCCAGTACTTC
-,-,TRBV28,TRBJ2-2,CASSPGSNTGELFF,TGTGCCAGCAGTCCGGGGTCTAACACCGGGGAGCTGTTTTTT
-,-,TRBV2,TRBJ2-1,CASREWLSEQFF,TGTGCCAGCAGGGAATGGCTTTCTGAGCAGTTCTTC
TRBD1,-,TRBV6-5,TRBJ1-5,CASSRTGLYQPQHF,TGTGCCAGCAGTAGGACAGGTTTGTATCAGCCCCAGCATTTT
TRBD2,once,TRBV11-2,TRBJ2-1,CASSFSGRADFNEQFF,TGTGCCAGCAGCTTTAGCGGGAGGGCCGACTTCAATGAGCAGTTCTTC
TRBD2,-,TRBV4-1,TRBJ2-1,CASSQVGSGSGNEQFF,TGCGCCAGCAGCCAAGTTGGGAGCGGGAGCGGAAATGAGCAGTTCTTC
-,-,TRBV30,TRBJ1-6,CAWKGVESPLHF,TGTGCCTGGAAAGGAGTAGAATCACCCCTCCACTTT
-,-,TRBV7-6,TRBJ1-6,CASSRTVYNSPLHF,TGTGCCAGCAGCCGGACAGTATATAATTCACCCCTCCACTTT
TRBD2,once,TRBV11-3,TRBJ2-4,CASSLVPSGTKNIQYF,TGTGCCAGCAGCTTAGTCCCTAGCGGGACCAAAAACATTCAGTACTTC
-,few,TRBV7-3,TRBJ2-1,CASSSRGTGPRGEQFF,TGTGCCAGCAGCTCCAGGGGCACGGGTCCGCGCGGTGAGCAGTTCTTC
-,once,TRBV7-8,TRBJ1-6,CASSPFDRVNSPLHF,TGTGCCAGCAGCCCGTTCGACAGAGTGAATTCACCCCTCCACTTT
TRBD1,once,TRBV2,TRBJ2-4,CASSEEGTGRNIQYF,TGTGCCAGCAGTGAAGAGGGGACAGGGAGGAACATTCAGTACTTC
TRBD2,-,TRBV9,TRBJ2-3,CASSPRAGVRDTQYF,TGTGCCAGCAGCCCACGAGCGGGAGTTCGAGATACGCAGTATTTT
TRBD2,-,TRBV9,TRBJ2-3,CASSISGRVTDTQYF,TGTGCCAGCAGCATTAGCGGGAGGGTTACAGATACGCAGTATTTT
TRBD1,-,TRBV4-3,TRBJ1-1,CASSQDPTGTGNTEAFF,TGCGCCAGCAGCCAAGATCCCACCGGGACAGGGAACACTGAAGCTTTCTTT
-,few,TRBV6-1,TRBJ2-4,CASSDRAQWGRNIQYF,TGTGCCAGCAGTGACAGGGCCCAATGGGGCAGAAACATTCAGTACTTC
-,-,TRBV6-6,TRBJ1-1,CASSYDAVSEAFF,TGTGCCAGCAGTTACGACGCGGTCTCTGAAGCTTTCTTT
-,few,TRBV3-1/TRBV3-2,TRBJ2-2,CASSQDRSGLRTGELFF,TGTGCCAGCAGCCAAGATCGATCAGGGCTTCGCACCGGGGAGCTGTTTTTT
TRBD2,-,TRBV24-1,TRBJ2-1,CATSDPGLAGMNEQFF,TGTGCCACCAGTGACCCGGGACTAGCGGGGATGAATGAGCAGTTCTTC
TRBD1,-,TRBV29-1,TRBJ2-2,CSAGRTGGLTNTGELFF,TGCAGCGCGGGAAGGACAGGGGGCTTAACGAACACCGGGGAGCTGTTTTTT
TRBD1,-,TRBV6-5,TRBJ2-5,CASSYSNRGVTQYF,TGTGCCAGCAGTTACTCGAACAGGGGGGTGACCCAGTACTTC
TRBD1,few,TRBV2,TRBJ2-3,CASSFTGGATDTQYF,TGTGCCAGCAGTTTCACAGGGGGCGCGACAGATACGCAGTATTTT
TRBD1,once,TRBV28,TRBJ2-7,CASSHSGTGGWEQYF,TGTGCCAGCAGCCACTCAGGGACAGGGGGCTGGGAGCAGTACTTC
TRBD2,once,TRBV24-1,TRBJ2-1,CATSEYGGSSYNEQFF,TGTGCCACCAGTGAGTACGGGGGGAGCTCCTACAATGAGCAGTTCTTC
-,-,TRBV13,TRBJ1-2,CAAQIRGAQGYTF,TGTGCGGCCCAAATCCGGGGGGCGCAGGGCTACACCTTC
-,-,TRBV4-1,TRBJ2-2,CASSQAGWNTGELFF,TGCGCCAGCAGCCAAGCAGGGTGGAACACCGGGGAGCTGTTTTTT
-,-,TRBV7-6,TRBJ2-1,CASSSGTQHNEQFF,TGTGCCAGCAGTTCCGGGACACAACACAATGAGCAGTTCTTC
TRBD1,once,TRBV14,TRBJ1-1,CASSHRQGATSGAFF,TGTGCCAGCAGCCACCGACAGGGGGCGACGTCTGGAGCTTTCTTT
-,-,TRBV5-1,TRBJ1-2,CASSFGRAPTNYGYTF,TGCGCCAGCAGCTTCGGCAGGGCCCCCACTAACTATGGCTACACCTTC
-,-,TRBV9,TRBJ2-7,CASSVEGGSSYEQYF,TGTGCCAGCAGCGTAGAAGGGGGAAGCTCCTACGAGCAGTACTTC
TRBD2,-,TRBV11-2,TRBJ2-7,CASSLVPSGRAYEQYF,TGTGCCAGCAGCTTAGTGCCTAGCGGGAGGGCTTACGAGCAGTACTTC